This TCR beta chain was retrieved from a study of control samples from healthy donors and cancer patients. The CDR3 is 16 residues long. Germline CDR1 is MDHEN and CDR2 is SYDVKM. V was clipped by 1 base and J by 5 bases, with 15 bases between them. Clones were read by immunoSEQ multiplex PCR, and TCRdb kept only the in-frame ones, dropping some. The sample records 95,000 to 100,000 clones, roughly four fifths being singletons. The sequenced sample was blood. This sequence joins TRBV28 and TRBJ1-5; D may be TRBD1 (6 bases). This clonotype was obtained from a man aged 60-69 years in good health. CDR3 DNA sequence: TGTGCCAGCAGTTTATCGGTAGGACAGACCTATCAGCCCCAGCATTTT. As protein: CASSLSVGQTYQPQHF.